The present entry profiles one T cell receptor (beta chain) with its context. The source of the sample is a study of blood T cell repertoires in COVID-19. As for the study in general: Acute and convalescent COVID-19 specimens originated in the United States, Italy and Spain. Sample material is recorded as cDNA or gDNA derived from T cells, B-cell-depleted T cells, or PBMCs.

In the study's own analysis: Amplification from reference gene primers served as the basis for estimated nucleated cell counts. The assay was immunoSEQ multiplex PCR, and TCRdb's table has in-frame clones only and misses some. From that table come the V and J calls and clone size; the DNA was used to work out D and trimming. This repertoire shows about 97,000 clones, 84% found once; its top ten account for about a tenth. Germline V gene data show CDR1 as MGHRA and CDR2 as YSYEKL. Deletions cut 0 bases from V and 4 bases from J, with 9 bases between. This CDR3 is built from 14 residues. Material: peripheral blood. The chain carries TRBV4-1 and TRBJ1-2, with a tentative D call TRBD1 (6 bases). The TCR originated in a man aged 40-49 years with active or convalescent COVID-19. CDR3: CASSQDLGAYGYTF. Here the CDR3 DNA reads TGCGCCAGCAGCCAAGATTTGGGGGCCTATGGCTACACCTTC.